This is a list of T cell receptor beta chains from one sample in a study of early T cells in non-severe SARS-CoV-2 infection. TCRdb re-derived calls from the 5' RACE reads in MiXCR, one entry per CDR3 protein. The table includes 15,000 to 20,000 distinct CDR3 sequences, about 5.6% detected once. The sample here was whole blood, taken at baseline. Receptors originate from an adult who was a healthcare worker with PCR-confirmed SARS-CoV-2 infection or an uninfected control (not recorded which). The CDR3 runs from the conserved cysteine through the conserved F or W. The D gene is left open where the match is weak. For some rows the clone size is stated as once, few or many, or as a class when expanded; others skip it.

CDR3 DNA | CDR3 protein | D gene | V gene | clone size | J gene
TGTGCCAGCAGAATAGCGGGGGAAGAGACCCAGTACTTC | CASRIAGEETQYF | TRBD2 | TRBV6-1 | medium-sized | TRBJ2-5
TGTGCCAGTAGTATAGTAAGAGCGGGGAGATACAATGAGCAGTTCTTC | CASSIVRAGRYNEQFF | TRBD2 | TRBV19 | many | TRBJ2-1
TGTGCCTGGAGTGTATGGGGTAAAACTTTCTTT | CAWSVWGKTFF | NA | TRBV30 | NA | TRBJ1-1
TGTGCCAGCAGTGTACAGGAGGGCACCGGGGAGCTGTTTTTT | CASSVQEGTGELFF | NA | TRBV6-1 | many | TRBJ2-2
TGTGCCAGCAGTTATTTATCCGGAGGGGGACTAGCGGGGGAGACCCAGTACTTC | CASSYLSGGGLAGETQYF | TRBD2 | TRBV6-1 | medium-sized | TRBJ2-5
TGTGCCAGCAGCTTAGTACTCGGGATCCCTAACTACGAGCAGTACTTC | CASSLVLGIPNYEQYF | NA | TRBV11-2 | NA | TRBJ2-7
TGCAGTGCTAGAAACCCACGGGACGGGTCCCTAAGGTACGAGCAGTACTTC | CSARNPRDGSLRYEQYF | NA | TRBV20-1 | many | TRBJ2-7
TGTGCCAGCTCACCTACCGAGGGGGGAGCTTTCTTT | CASSPTEGGAFF | NA | TRBV18 | NA | TRBJ1-1
TGTGCCAGCAGCCCGGATGCCGGCAGGGGAGGGTATGGCTACACCTTC | CASSPDAGRGGYGYTF | NA | TRBV6-4 | many | TRBJ1-2
TGTGCTAGCAGCAAAGGCCCACTAGCGGGGGGCACCGCAGATACGCAGTATTTT | CASSKGPLAGGTADTQYF | TRBD2 | TRBV7-7 | many | TRBJ2-3
TGCAGTGCTGGACCCAGGGACGGCCTTAACTATGGCTACACCTTC | CSAGPRDGLNYGYTF | NA | TRBV20-1 | many | TRBJ1-2
TGTGCCAGCAGCCTTATGTTGACAGAACTGGAGACCCAGTACTTC | CASSLMLTELETQYF | NA | TRBV5-6 | many | TRBJ2-5
TGTGCCAGCAGTTATCACGAAAGCGGGGGGGCAAACACCGGGGAGCTGTTTTTT | CASSYHESGGANTGELFF | TRBD2 | TRBV6-6 | many | TRBJ2-2
TGCGCCAGCAGCTTCATAGGACAGGGGGCCGCCGGGGAGCTGTTTTTT | CASSFIGQGAAGELFF | TRBD1 | TRBV5-1 | many | TRBJ2-2
TGTGCCAGCCAAGGGGCTGGGGAAAAACTGTTTTTT | CASQGAGEKLFF | NA | TRBV12-3/TRBV12-4 | medium-sized | TRBJ1-4
TGTGCCAGCAGTCTCTGGGGGATCGTGAACACTGAAGCTTTCTTT | CASSLWGIVNTEAFF | NA | TRBV28 | many | TRBJ1-1
TGTGCCAGCAGTCCCCTCCGGGGGGGTGTCGACGAGCAGTACTTC | CASSPLRGGVDEQYF | TRBD2 | TRBV6-2/TRBV6-3 | few | TRBJ2-7
TGCGCCAGCAGCTTGCCGGCAGAGAACACCATATATTTT | CASSLPAENTIYF | NA | TRBV5-1 | many | TRBJ1-3
TGTGCCTGGAGTGTAAGGGGGTACCAAGAGACCCAGTACTTC | CAWSVRGYQETQYF | NA | TRBV30 | many | TRBJ2-5
TGCAGTGCTAGAAATAGCGGGGTCTCGGGGGAGCAGTACTTC | CSARNSGVSGEQYF | TRBD2 | TRBV20-1 | NA | TRBJ2-7
TGTGCCAGCAGTTTAAGGGGGTGGCCCTACGAGCAGTACTTC | CASSLRGWPYEQYF | NA | TRBV12-3/TRBV12-4 | many | TRBJ2-7
TGTGCCAGCAGCTTGGGGGTTGAAGCTTTCTTT | CASSLGVEAFF | NA | TRBV5-5 | NA | TRBJ1-1
TGTGCCAGCAGCTTAGGACAGGGGGATCAGCCCCAGCATTTT | CASSLGQGDQPQHF | TRBD1 | TRBV7-9 | many | TRBJ1-5
TGCGCCAGCAGCCAAGCGACCGGGACATTCGACACTGAAGCTTTCTTT | CASSQATGTFDTEAFF | NA | TRBV4-3 | many | TRBJ1-1
TGCGCCAGCAGGATTGGGAACACCGGGGAGCTGTTTTTT | CASRIGNTGELFF | NA | TRBV5-1 | many | TRBJ2-2
TGTGCCAGCAGCTTAGTTGGACCAGCGGGGGGCGTCACAGATACGCAGTATTTT | CASSLVGPAGGVTDTQYF | TRBD2 | TRBV11-2 | many | TRBJ2-3
TGTGCCAGCCAGCACGGACAGGGGCTTGTGGAGACCCAGTACTTC | CASQHGQGLVETQYF | TRBD1 | TRBV12-3/TRBV12-4 | many | TRBJ2-5
TGCAGCGTTGAGGCCGCGCGGGCTGAGCAGTTCTTC | CSVEAARAEQFF | NA | TRBV29-1 | many | TRBJ2-1
TGCGCCAGCAGCAAAAATCCGGGACAGGGAATGAACAACGAGCAGTACTTC | CASSKNPGQGMNNEQYF | TRBD1 | TRBV5-1 | NA | TRBJ2-7
TGTGCCAGCAGTGACTCGACTAGCGGGGGGGCAGATACGCAGTATTTT | CASSDSTSGGADTQYF | TRBD2 | TRBV6-4 | many | TRBJ2-3
TGTGCCAGCAGCTTTTTGTCAGTCTACGAGCAGTACTTC | CASSFLSVYEQYF | NA | TRBV7-9 | many | TRBJ2-7